This TCR beta chain was obtained from a study of post-analysis software for immune sequencing data. At the level of the study: As for disease course, relapsing-remitting, secondary progressive and progressive-relapsing multiple sclerosis were all included. Notes on the study in general: TRBV segments more frequent in patients than in controls numbered several and included TRBV5-6, TRBV5-1 and TRBV20-1. For normalized Chao1 diversity, multiple sclerosis patients scored significantly lower than controls did.

Unique molecular identifiers featured in each of the TCR beta cDNA libraries. TCRdb ran MiXCR on the PCR reads and lists one entry per CDR3 protein. The sample has over 250,000 distinct CDR3 sequences, 36% seen once; the top ten hold less than 6%. Germline trimming cut 5 bases from V and 7 bases from J; bases unmatched to any gene: 12. There are 16 residues in the CDR3. CDR1 is SEHNR, CDR2 FQNEAQ, per germline (reference sequence). As to this clonotype: Its antigen is still unknown.

Sequencing was done on a sample of blood. The TCR originated in a girl aged 10-17 years with multiple sclerosis. This chain uses TRBV7-9 with TRBJ2-1, with TRBD2 matching 9 bases. The CDR3 region is CASSPPLAGPGNEQFF. In DNA, the CDR3 is TGTGCCAGCAGCCCCCCTCTAGCGGGGCCCGGTAATGAGCAGTTCTTC. Full variable domain (rest looked up from reference TRBV7-9 and TRBJ2-1): DTGVSQNPRHKITKRGQNVTFRCDPISEHNRLYWYRQTLGQGPEFLTYFQNEAQLEKSRLLSDRFSAERPKGSFSTLEIQRTEQGDSAMYLCASSPPLAGPGNEQFFGPGTRLTVL.